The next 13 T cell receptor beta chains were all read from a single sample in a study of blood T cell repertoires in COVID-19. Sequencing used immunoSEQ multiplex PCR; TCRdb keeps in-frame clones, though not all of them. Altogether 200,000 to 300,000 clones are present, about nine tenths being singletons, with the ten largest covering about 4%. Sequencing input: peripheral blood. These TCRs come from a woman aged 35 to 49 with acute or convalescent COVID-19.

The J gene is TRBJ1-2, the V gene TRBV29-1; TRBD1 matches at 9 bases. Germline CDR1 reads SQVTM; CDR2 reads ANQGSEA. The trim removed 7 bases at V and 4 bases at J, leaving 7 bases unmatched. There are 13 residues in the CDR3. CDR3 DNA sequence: TGCAGCGCCGCGGCGGGACAGGGCTATGGCTACACCTTC. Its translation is CSAAAGQGYGYTF.

The CDR3 coding sequence is TGTGCCAGCAGTGATTTCGGGTGGAGTGCTTTCTTT. Protein: CASSDFGWSAFF. This chain joins TRBV6-1 and TRBJ1-1; D unresolved. This CDR3 region has 12 residues. Germline loops: CDR1 MNHNS, CDR2 SASEGT. V was pared by 3 bases and J by 11 bases, with 13 bases between.

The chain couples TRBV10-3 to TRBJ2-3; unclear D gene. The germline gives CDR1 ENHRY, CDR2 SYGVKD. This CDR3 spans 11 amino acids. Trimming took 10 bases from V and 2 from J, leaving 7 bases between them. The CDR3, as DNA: TGTGCCACGACTGACACAGATACGCAGTATTTT. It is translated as CATTDTDTQYF.

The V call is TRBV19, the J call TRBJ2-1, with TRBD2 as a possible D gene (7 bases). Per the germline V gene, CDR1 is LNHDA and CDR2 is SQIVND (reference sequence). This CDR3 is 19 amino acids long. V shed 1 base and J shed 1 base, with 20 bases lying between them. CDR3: CASSIVRGAALRSYNEQFF. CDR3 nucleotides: TGTGCCAGTAGTATAGTTCGGGGGGCAGCCCTCCGGTCCTACAATGAGCAGTTCTTC.

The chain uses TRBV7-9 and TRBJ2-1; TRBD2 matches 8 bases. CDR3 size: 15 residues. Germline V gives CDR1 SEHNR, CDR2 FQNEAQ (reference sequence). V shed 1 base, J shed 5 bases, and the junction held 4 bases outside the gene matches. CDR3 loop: CASSLVWRGDNEQFF. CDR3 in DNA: TGTGCCAGCAGCTTAGTGTGGCGGGGGGACAATGAGCAGTTCTTC.

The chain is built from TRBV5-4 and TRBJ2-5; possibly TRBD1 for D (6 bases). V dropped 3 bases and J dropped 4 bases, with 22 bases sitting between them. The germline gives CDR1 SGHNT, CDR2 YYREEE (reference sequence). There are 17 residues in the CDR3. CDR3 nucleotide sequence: TGTGCCAGCAGCTCGGGCGAAGGGGGTGTTCCGGGAGAGACCCAGTACTTC. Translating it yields CASSSGEGGVPGETQYF.

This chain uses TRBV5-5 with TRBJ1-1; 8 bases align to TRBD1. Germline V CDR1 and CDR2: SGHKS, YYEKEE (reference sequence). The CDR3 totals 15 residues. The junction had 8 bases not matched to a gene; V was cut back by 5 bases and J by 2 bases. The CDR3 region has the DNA TGTGCCAGCAGTTGGGGAACAGGGGGAAACACTGAAGCTTTCTTT. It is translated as CASSWGTGGNTEAFF.

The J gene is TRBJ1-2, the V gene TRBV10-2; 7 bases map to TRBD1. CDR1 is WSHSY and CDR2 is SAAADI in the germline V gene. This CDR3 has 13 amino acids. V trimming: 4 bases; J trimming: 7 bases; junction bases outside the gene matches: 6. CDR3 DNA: TGCGCCAGCAGTGGGGACAGATATCCTGGCTACACCTTC. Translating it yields CASSGDRYPGYTF.

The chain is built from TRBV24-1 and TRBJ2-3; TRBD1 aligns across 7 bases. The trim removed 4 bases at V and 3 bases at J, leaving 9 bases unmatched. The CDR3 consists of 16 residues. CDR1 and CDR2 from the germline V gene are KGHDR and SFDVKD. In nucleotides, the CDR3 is TGTGCCACCAGTGACCATAACAGGGGTGGGACAGATACGCAGTATTTT. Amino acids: CATSDHNRGGTDTQYF.

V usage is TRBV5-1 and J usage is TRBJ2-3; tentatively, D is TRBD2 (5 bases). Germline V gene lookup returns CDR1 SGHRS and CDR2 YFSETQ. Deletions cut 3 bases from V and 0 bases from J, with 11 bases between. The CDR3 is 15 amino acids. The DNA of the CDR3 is TGCGCCAGCAGCTCTCGAGGGTATAGCACAGATACGCAGTATTTT. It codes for CASSSRGYSTDTQYF.

The CDR3: CASSLVGRDLGYGYTF. The CDR3 nucleotides are TGTGCCAGCAGCTTGGTGGGCAGGGATTTAGGGTATGGCTACACCTTC. The V and J genes are TRBV5-6 and TRBJ1-2, with a weak D call TRBD1 (5 bases). Trimming removed 0 bases at V and 5 bases at J, with 17 bases between. The CDR3 contains 16 residues. CDR1 is SGHDT and CDR2 is YYEEEE in the germline V gene.

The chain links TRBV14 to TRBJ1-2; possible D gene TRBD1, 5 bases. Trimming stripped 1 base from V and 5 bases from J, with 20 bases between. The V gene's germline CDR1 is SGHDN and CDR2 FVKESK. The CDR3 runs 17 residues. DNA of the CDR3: TGTGCCAGCAGCCAAGTCGGAAGGTATGACAGCAAATATGGCTACACCTTC. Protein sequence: CASSQVGRYDSKYGYTF. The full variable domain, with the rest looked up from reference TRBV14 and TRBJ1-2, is EAGVTQFPSHSVIEKGQTVTLRCDPISGHDNLYWYRRVMGKEIKFLLHFVKESKQDESGMPNNRFLAERTGGTYSTLKVQPAELEDSGVYFCASSQVGRYDSKYGYTFGSGTRLTVV.

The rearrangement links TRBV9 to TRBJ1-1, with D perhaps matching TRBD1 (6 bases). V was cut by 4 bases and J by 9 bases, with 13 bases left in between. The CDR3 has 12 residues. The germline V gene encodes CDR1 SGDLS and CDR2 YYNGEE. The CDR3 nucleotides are TGTGCCAGCAGCCAGCCTCAGGGGAAAGCTTTCTTT. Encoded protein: CASSQPQGKAFF. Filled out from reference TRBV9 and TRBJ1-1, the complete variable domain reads DSGVTQTPKHLITATGQRVTLRCSPRSGDLSVYWYQQSLDQGLQFLIQYYNGEERAKGNILERFSAQQFPDLHSELNLSSLELGDSALYFCASSQPQGKAFFGQGTRLTVV.